Listed below are T cell receptor beta chains from one sample, sequenced in a study of blood T cell repertoires in COVID-19. Repertoires were generated with immunoSEQ multiplex PCR, while TCRdb's copy carries only in-frame clones and drops some. The sample holds roughly 190,000 clones; 80% to 85% are singletons and the top ten take about 20%. Specimen: peripheral blood. The receptors come from a human donor in a cohort sampled during active COVID-19. CDR3s leave out the opening cysteine and the closing phenylalanine or tryptophan.

CDR3 length: 12
J gene: TRBJ1-6
V gene: TRBV19
CDR3 protein: ASSIGQGDSPLH

CDR3 length: 14
J gene: TRBJ2-7
V gene: TRBV18
CDR3 protein: ASSPPSSGVRHEQY

CDR3 length: 12
J gene: TRBJ1-3
V gene: TRBV5-5
CDR3 protein: ASSLGQSGNTIY

CDR3 length: 10
J gene: TRBJ1-1
V gene: TRBV6-1
CDR3 protein: ASSEALTEAF

CDR3 length: 10
J gene: TRBJ1-1
V gene: TRBV6-6
CDR3 protein: ASSPSDRAAF

CDR3 length: 12
J gene: TRBJ2-1
V gene: TRBV24-1
CDR3 protein: ATSDFSGQYEQF

CDR3 length: 16
J gene: TRBJ2-2
V gene: TRBV10-1
CDR3 protein: ASLGLAGALFNTGELF

CDR3 length: 12
J gene: TRBJ1-4
V gene: TRBV18
CDR3 protein: ASSPTAGNEKLF

CDR3 length: 12
J gene: TRBJ1-5
V gene: TRBV28
CDR3 protein: ASSSHDRADPQH

CDR3 length: 12
J gene: TRBJ1-1
V gene: TRBV2
CDR3 protein: ASSQVLLNTEAF

CDR3 length: 12
J gene: TRBJ2-2
V gene: TRBV6-4
CDR3 protein: ASSVIDSTGELF

CDR3 length: 14
J gene: TRBJ2-2
V gene: TRBV7-8
CDR3 protein: ASSLLGTGNTGELF

CDR3 length: 12
J gene: TRBJ2-1
V gene: TRBV19
CDR3 protein: ASSIRAGGSEQF

CDR3 length: 10
J gene: TRBJ1-2
V gene: TRBV28
CDR3 protein: AIQQENYGYT

CDR3 length: 9
J gene: TRBJ2-1
V gene: TRBV19
CDR3 protein: ATSRGQWQF

CDR3 length: 17
J gene: TRBJ2-1
V gene: TRBV5-4
CDR3 protein: ASSTGAPELAGVYNEQF

CDR3 length: 15
J gene: TRBJ1-3
V gene: TRBV5-1
CDR3 protein: ASSLGAEGFSGNTIY

CDR3 length: 11
J gene: TRBJ1-5
V gene: TRBV2
CDR3 protein: ASSGGLFQPQH

CDR3 length: 12
J gene: TRBJ1-1
V gene: TRBV18
CDR3 protein: ASLMTGVNTEAF

CDR3 length: 11
J gene: TRBJ1-2
V gene: TRBV6-5
CDR3 protein: ASSGGQGYGYT

CDR3 length: 13
J gene: TRBJ1-6
V gene: TRBV14
CDR3 protein: ASSYLASPNSPLH

CDR3 length: 13
J gene: TRBJ1-5
V gene: TRBV28
CDR3 protein: ASSLQGQGNQPQH

CDR3 length: 12
J gene: TRBJ1-3
V gene: TRBV18
CDR3 protein: ASSPSGAGNTIY

CDR3 length: 12
J gene: TRBJ1-2
V gene: TRBV3-1/TRBV3-2
CDR3 protein: ASSRDRGHYGYT

CDR3 length: 12
J gene: TRBJ1-2
V gene: TRBV19
CDR3 protein: ASSRVQGIYGYT

CDR3 length: 15
J gene: TRBJ2-2
V gene: TRBV7-9
CDR3 protein: ASSPATSGRWAGELF

CDR3 length: 11
J gene: TRBJ1-2
V gene: TRBV10-1
CDR3 protein: ASSSSRVGGYT

CDR3 length: 12
J gene: TRBJ2-3
V gene: TRBV7-2
CDR3 protein: ASSQAGGADTQY

CDR3 length: 13
J gene: TRBJ1-4
V gene: TRBV10-1
CDR3 protein: ASSGEGQINEKLF

CDR3 length: 15
J gene: TRBJ2-1
V gene: TRBV11-2
CDR3 protein: ASSFGTSGRWYNEQF

CDR3 length: 13
J gene: TRBJ1-6
V gene: TRBV2
CDR3 protein: ASSLLSSYNSPLH

CDR3 length: 15
J gene: TRBJ2-6
V gene: TRBV7-8
CDR3 protein: ASSTTGGLAGANVLT